This is a list of T cell receptor beta chains from one sample in a study of blood T cell repertoires in COVID-19. The repertoire was sequenced with immunoSEQ multiplex PCR; TCRdb's copy has only in-frame clones and lacks some. The sample includes a few hundred thousand clones, roughly 84% of them seen just once. The sequenced sample consisted of peripheral blood. These receptors all come from a woman older than 75 with COVID-19, enrolled during active disease. Each CDR3 is given with its conserved first and last residue. The order of the fields is V gene, J gene, clone size, D gene, CDR3 DNA, CDR3 protein. D genes are given only for firm matches. Only some rows state a clone size, as once, few, many or a class for expanded clones.

V: TRBV10-1; J: TRBJ2-6; size: once; D: TRBD1; DNA: TGCGCCAGCAGCTCAGGGGGTCTCGGGGCCAACGTCCTGACTTTC; CDR3: CASSSGGLGANVLTF
V: TRBV24-1; J: TRBJ2-3; size: NA; D: NA; DNA: TGTGCCACCAGCCCACAGGGTACCACAGATACGCAGTATTTT; CDR3: CATSPQGTTDTQYF
V: TRBV4-2; J: TRBJ1-4; size: NA; D: NA; DNA: TGTGCCAGCAGCCAACCCGACCGAGCAGGTGAAAAACTGTTTTTT; CDR3: CASSQPDRAGEKLFF
V: TRBV11-2; J: TRBJ2-2; size: NA; D: NA; DNA: TGTGCCAGCAGCCCACTACTCACTAGGATCGGGGAGCTGTTTTTT; CDR3: CASSPLLTRIGELFF
V: TRBV18; J: TRBJ1-4; size: NA; D: TRBD1; DNA: TGTGCCAGCTCACCCGGGACAGGGAATGAAAAACTGTTTTTT; CDR3: CASSPGTGNEKLFF
V: TRBV19; J: TRBJ1-2; size: NA; D: TRBD1; DNA: TGTGCCAGTGCGATACGGGACAGAGATGGCTACACCTTC; CDR3: CASAIRDRDGYTF
V: TRBV10-3; J: TRBJ1-1; size: NA; D: NA; DNA: TGTGCCATCAACCCGGGCGGGAGAACTGAAGCTTTCTTT; CDR3: CAINPGGRTEAFF
V: TRBV7-7; J: TRBJ1-1; size: NA; D: NA; DNA: TGTGCTAGCAGCTTTAGTCTGAACACTGAAGCTTTCTTT; CDR3: CASSFSLNTEAFF
V: TRBV7-2; J: TRBJ2-1; size: NA; D: TRBD2; DNA: TGTGCCAGCAGCTGGAAGACTAGCGGGGGGTACAATGAGCAGTTCTTC; CDR3: CASSWKTSGGYNEQFF
V: TRBV29-1; J: TRBJ2-1; size: NA; D: NA; DNA: TGCAGCGTCCATAGGGGGGGCAGTGAGCAGTTCTTC; CDR3: CSVHRGGSEQFF
V: TRBV19; J: TRBJ1-2; size: NA; D: TRBD1; DNA: TGTGCCAGTGCCAGGGACAGGGAAATTGGCTACACCTTC; CDR3: CASARDREIGYTF
V: TRBV28; J: TRBJ2-3; size: NA; D: TRBD2; DNA: TGTGCCAGCAGGACTCAGACTAGCGGGGCAGCGGATACGCAGTATTTT; CDR3: CASRTQTSGAADTQYF
V: TRBV30; J: TRBJ1-1; size: NA; D: NA; DNA: TGTGCCTGGAGTGTTACAGGGAGAGCTTTCTTT; CDR3: CAWSVTGRAFF
V: TRBV4-1; J: TRBJ1-5; size: NA; D: NA; DNA: TGCGCCAGCAGCCGACAAGACAATCAGCCCCAGCATTTT; CDR3: CASSRQDNQPQHF
V: TRBV5-4; J: TRBJ1-2; size: NA; D: TRBD1; DNA: TGTGCCAGCAGCTTTCAGGGGGCGGGGTATGACTATGGCTACACCTTC; CDR3: CASSFQGAGYDYGYTF
V: TRBV3-1/TRBV3-2; J: TRBJ1-1; size: NA; D: NA; DNA: TGTGCCAGCAGCCTCAGAGGGGGGAACACTGAAGCTTTCTTT; CDR3: CASSLRGGNTEAFF
V: TRBV7-9; J: TRBJ1-1; size: NA; D: NA; DNA: TGTGCCAGCATAAGTACGGGGGAGGGTGAAGCTTTCTTT; CDR3: CASISTGEGEAFF
V: TRBV19; J: TRBJ1-6; size: NA; D: TRBD1; DNA: TGTGCCAGTACTCTAGTTTGGACAGGGGATTCACCCCTCCACTTT; CDR3: CASTLVWTGDSPLHF
V: TRBV6-2/TRBV6-3; J: TRBJ1-2; size: NA; D: NA; DNA: TGTGCCAGCAGTTTAGACATCCTCAATTTCGGCTACACCTTC; CDR3: CASSLDILNFGYTF
V: TRBV9; J: TRBJ2-1; size: NA; D: TRBD2; DNA: TGTGCCAGCAGCGTGTGGGGGGGACCCAATGAGCAGTTCTTC; CDR3: CASSVWGGPNEQFF
V: TRBV6-1; J: TRBJ2-7; size: NA; D: NA; DNA: TGTGCCAGCAGTGAACCCGGACTGAGCTCCTACGAGCAGTACTTC; CDR3: CASSEPGLSSYEQYF
V: TRBV7-2; J: TRBJ1-1; size: few; D: TRBD1; DNA: TGTGCCAGCAGTCCTCAAGGGGGCCAGACTGAAGCTTTCTTT; CDR3: CASSPQGGQTEAFF
V: TRBV7-9; J: TRBJ1-2; size: NA; D: TRBD1; DNA: TGTGCCAGCAGCCTGGACAGGGGAGGAGGGAACTATGGCTACACCTTC; CDR3: CASSLDRGGGNYGYTF
V: TRBV4-2; J: TRBJ2-2; size: NA; D: TRBD2; DNA: TGTGCCAGCAGCCAAGCGTTAGGGACTACCACGACCGGGGAGCTGTTTTTT; CDR3: CASSQALGTTTTGELFF
V: TRBV30; J: TRBJ1-5; size: NA; D: NA; DNA: TGTGCCTGGAGTGTAACGGCCGGAGCCTATAGCAATCAGCCCCAGCATTTT; CDR3: CAWSVTAGAYSNQPQHF
V: TRBV5-1; J: TRBJ2-5; size: NA; D: TRBD1; DNA: TGCGCCAGCAGCTTGCTAGGGACAGGCGAAGAGACCCAGTACTTC; CDR3: CASSLLGTGEETQYF
V: TRBV7-8; J: TRBJ1-6; size: NA; D: TRBD1; DNA: TGTGCCAGCAGCTTAACAGGGGTTGGGAATTCACCCCTCCACTTT; CDR3: CASSLTGVGNSPLHF
V: TRBV6-5; J: TRBJ1-1; size: NA; D: NA; DNA: TGTGCCAGCAGTTTTAAAGTGGGAGTGAGGACTGAAGCTTTCTTT; CDR3: CASSFKVGVRTEAFF
V: TRBV14; J: TRBJ1-2; size: NA; D: TRBD1; DNA: TGTGCCAGCAGCCAAGATCGCAGGGGGTATGGCTACACCTTC; CDR3: CASSQDRRGYGYTF
V: TRBV11-2; J: TRBJ2-5; size: NA; D: TRBD2; DNA: TGTGCCAGCAGCTTAGCCCCCCCGGGGGGGCAAGAGACTCAGTACTTC; CDR3: CASSLAPPGGQETQYF
V: TRBV28; J: TRBJ2-2; size: NA; D: NA; DNA: TGTGCCAGCCTGGACAGGAACACCGGGGAGCTGTTTTTT; CDR3: CASLDRNTGELFF
V: TRBV5-1; J: TRBJ2-1; size: NA; D: NA; DNA: TGCGCCAGCAGCTTGGAACCAGGGCGGGGAGAGCAGTTCTTC; CDR3: CASSLEPGRGEQFF
V: TRBV6-5; J: TRBJ2-3; size: NA; D: TRBD1; DNA: TGTGCCAGCAGGGGGGGGGACAGGGGTGATACGCAGTATTTT; CDR3: CASRGGDRGDTQYF
V: TRBV5-1; J: TRBJ2-3; size: NA; D: NA; DNA: TGCGCCAGCTCCGGCGGAACTTTCCGCACAGATACGCAGTATTTT; CDR3: CASSGGTFRTDTQYF
V: TRBV2; J: TRBJ2-3; size: once; D: TRBD2; DNA: TGTGCCAGCAGTGAAGGGGGGACTAGCGGAGTGACTAGCACAGATACGCAGTATTTT; CDR3: CASSEGGTSGVTSTDTQYF
V: TRBV14; J: TRBJ1-1; size: NA; D: NA; DNA: TGTGCCAGCAGCCATGATAGGGGGTTTGAAGCTTTCTTT; CDR3: CASSHDRGFEAFF
V: TRBV20-1; J: TRBJ2-3; size: NA; D: NA; DNA: TGCAGTGCTAGTTGGCGGGACCGAGGAGGCACAGATACGCAGTATTTT; CDR3: CSASWRDRGGTDTQYF
V: TRBV14; J: TRBJ1-1; size: once; D: NA; DNA: TGTGCCAGCAGCCAGAATACAGGGCGGAACACTGAAGCTTTCTTT; CDR3: CASSQNTGRNTEAFF
V: TRBV11-2; J: TRBJ2-5; size: NA; D: NA; DNA: TGTGCCAGCAGCTTAGGGCCCTCCTCTACTATGCAAGAGACCCAGTACTTC; CDR3: CASSLGPSSTMQETQYF
V: TRBV4-2; J: TRBJ2-3; size: NA; D: TRBD2; DNA: TGTGCCAGCAGCCCTGGGACTAGCGGGGATGGAGGGACGCAGTATTTT; CDR3: CASSPGTSGDGGTQYF
V: TRBV27; J: TRBJ1-1; size: NA; D: NA; DNA: TGTGCCAGCAGTTTACGTGCGGGACCTGAAGCTTTCTTT; CDR3: CASSLRAGPEAFF
V: TRBV7-2; J: TRBJ1-2; size: NA; D: TRBD1; DNA: TGTGCCAGCAGCTTAGGGACAGGGACTTACTATGGCTACACCTTC; CDR3: CASSLGTGTYYGYTF
V: TRBV19; J: TRBJ1-6; size: few; D: TRBD1; DNA: TGTGCCAGTAGTCCGCCACAACAGGGGTTTTCCTATAATTCACCCCTCCACTTT; CDR3: CASSPPQQGFSYNSPLHF
V: TRBV19; J: TRBJ2-7; size: NA; D: TRBD1; DNA: TGTGCCAGTACCAGGGACAGGGGCCCTGGACACGAGCAGTACTTC; CDR3: CASTRDRGPGHEQYF
V: TRBV7-2; J: TRBJ2-1; size: NA; D: NA; DNA: TGTGCCAGCAGCTCCACAGGGATGATGTCCTACAATGAGCAGTTCTTC; CDR3: CASSSTGMMSYNEQFF
V: TRBV28; J: TRBJ2-7; size: NA; D: NA; DNA: TGTGCCAGCAGTTCACCAGCCTTTGACAGCTACGAGCAGTACTTC; CDR3: CASSSPAFDSYEQYF
V: TRBV5-5; J: TRBJ1-1; size: NA; D: TRBD1; DNA: TGTGCCAGCAGCTTGGGACAGGGATGGACTGAAGCTTTCTTT; CDR3: CASSLGQGWTEAFF
V: TRBV6-5; J: TRBJ1-1; size: few; D: NA; DNA: TGTGCCAGCAGTTATCGCCTCGGAGTGAACACTGAAGCTTTCTTT; CDR3: CASSYRLGVNTEAFF
V: TRBV4-2; J: TRBJ1-4; size: NA; D: NA; DNA: TGTGCCAGCAGCCGAGCAGCGGCAACTAATGAAAAACTGTTTTTT; CDR3: CASSRAAATNEKLFF
V: TRBV5-1; J: TRBJ2-3; size: NA; D: NA; DNA: TGCGCCAGCAGCTTGAATGCGGATACGCAGTATTTT; CDR3: CASSLNADTQYF